This note documents a single T cell receptor (beta chain) sequence. The antigen is unknown. Primers for the PCR totalled 60 Vbeta and 13 Jbeta. Sequencing used immunoSEQ multiplex PCR; TCRdb keeps in-frame clones, though not all of them. In the table there are fewer than 200,000 clones, roughly 85% of which are singletons. The data are from a study of cytomegalovirus exposure and HLA in healthy donors. Study-wide points: Later analysis associated a missense DCLRE1C variant with TCR beta V- and J-gene trimming. What was likely a sequencing artifact was a cluster of highly shared sequence variants. In a later analysis, an Asian-associated ancestry cluster reportedly showed fewer N-insertions than the approximately 670-donor mean. In vitro assays verified that three CMV-associated chains recognized CMV antigens specifically.

The sequenced material came from PBMCs. The TCR sequence derives from a woman in her thirties or forties in good health and CMV-seronegative.

The CDR3 loop reads CASSLGQFNSPLHF. DNA for the CDR3: TGTGCCAGCAGCTTGGGACAGTTCAATTCACCCCTCCACTTT. The chain employs TRBV6-6 and TRBJ1-6, with TRBD1 matching 7 bases. Trimming at V came to 6 bases and at J to 7 bases, leaving 6 bases not matched to a gene. Germline CDR1 is MNHNY and CDR2 is SVGAGI (reference sequence). This CDR3 is built from 14 residues.